A selection of T cell receptor beta chains follows, all from one sample in a study of CD8 T cells in Susac syndrome. A single record per CDR3 protein comes from TCRdb applying MiXCR to the immunoSEQ multiplex PCR reads. The sample lists approximately 280,000 distinct CDR3 sequences, more than 75% occurring once. Sample: CD8+ T cells from PBMCs. These TCRs come from a human donor with multiple sclerosis. Both conserved end residues are trimmed from each CDR3.

CDR3 protein	J gene	V gene
ATGTGDTEAF	TRBJ1-1	TRBV10-3
ASSILAGGPYEQY	TRBJ2-7	TRBV19
ASSFVMLSGDSQETQY	TRBJ2-5	TRBV28
ASSYPRTSGSSNTGELF	TRBJ2-2	TRBV6-5
SVRARKGSGANVLT	TRBJ2-6	TRBV29-1
ASSLRRGPYSNQPQH	TRBJ1-5	TRBV5-8
SARARGYSYNEQF	TRBJ2-1	TRBV20-1
ASSLAGGIYEQY	TRBJ2-7	TRBV2
ATLYPDTQY	TRBJ2-3	TRBV2
SARAGSSTDTQY	TRBJ2-3	TRBV20-1
ASSPGH	TRBJ1-5	TRBV9
ASSSEAKEQF	TRBJ2-1	TRBV5-6
ASMHGPNEKLF	TRBJ1-4	TRBV12-3/TRBV12-4
ASSSGDTYEQY	TRBJ2-7	TRBV27
ASSPTGIYGYT	TRBJ1-2	TRBV28
ASRQGFIGELF	TRBJ2-2	TRBV3-1
ASSLAAGTVKLTGELF	TRBJ2-2	TRBV27
ASSVGGSQPQH	TRBJ1-5	TRBV9
SAGGQEESSYNSPLH	TRBJ1-6	TRBV20-1
ASSPQGGRLYNEQF	TRBJ2-1	TRBV21-1
ASSLGSTTEAF	TRBJ1-1	TRBV6-2/TRBV6-3
ASSVNLATATDTQY	TRBJ2-3	TRBV9
ASSLGRGITSGRNLYEQY	TRBJ2-7	TRBV11-1
ASSQGTGYGNTIY	TRBJ1-3	TRBV3-1
ASSARGTHEQF	TRBJ2-1	TRBV9
ASRSGWNQPQH	TRBJ1-5	TRBV28
ASSLRQGSSYEQY	TRBJ2-7	TRBV4-1
ASSENEDLWNSPLH	TRBJ1-6	TRBV6-1
ASLDSGPSATNEKLF	TRBJ1-4	TRBV27
ASSEALTGGVLNSPLH	TRBJ1-6	TRBV2
ASSQAGSTSYEQY	TRBJ2-7	TRBV3-1